Listed below are T cell receptor beta chains from one sample, sequenced in a study of T cells after yellow fever vaccination. TCRdb passed the 5' RACE reads through MiXCR, listing each CDR3 protein once. The top ten clones hold about 18% of a sample with fewer than 500,000 distinct CDR3 sequences, around a sixth of them seen once. The sample consisted of PBMCs, taken before the yellow fever booster vaccination. These receptor sequences come from a young man who received the YFV17D yellow fever vaccine. The CDR3 runs from the conserved cysteine through the conserved F or W. D genes are given only for firm matches. The size entry is marked missing in some rows and otherwise reads once, few, many or a size class.

V	D	size	J	CDR3	DNA
TRBV30	.	once	TRBJ2-7	CAWSVWIFEQYF	TGTGCCTGGAGTGTGTGGATATTCGAGCAGTACTTC
TRBV7-2	.	many	TRBJ1-3	CASSPRQVRSGNTIYF	TGTGCCAGCAGCCCCCGACAGGTTCGCTCTGGAAACACCATATATTTT
TRBV4-1	.	.	TRBJ1-4	CASSQDRGRINEKLFF	TGCGCCAGCAGCCAAGACCGAGGACGGATAAATGAAAAACTGTTTTTT
TRBV5-1	TRBD1	.	TRBJ2-3	CASSTGQGASDTQYF	TGCGCCAGCAGCACGGGACAGGGGGCGTCAGATACGCAGTATTTT
TRBV4-3	.	.	TRBJ2-7	CASSQDLGTHAYEQYF	TGCGCCAGCAGCCAAGACCTGGGGACCCATGCCTACGAGCAGTACTTC
TRBV4-3	.	.	TRBJ1-1	CASSQDLAGEAFF	TGCGCCAGCAGCCAAGATCTTGCAGGGGAAGCTTTCTTT
TRBV3-1	TRBD1	once	TRBJ1-2	CATQGSSNYGYTF	TGTGCCACACAGGGGTCTTCTAACTATGGCTACACCTTC
TRBV7-2	.	many	TRBJ1-4	CASSLGQGNEKLFF	TGTGCCAGCAGCTTAGGGCAGGGTAATGAAAAACTGTTTTTT
TRBV6-2/TRBV6-3	.	.	TRBJ1-1	CASSYGGRAEAFF	TGTGCCAGCAGTTACGGGGGTCGGGCTGAAGCTTTCTTT
TRBV4-1	TRBD1	.	TRBJ2-5	CASSQDRQGVWETQYF	TGCGCCAGCAGCCAAGATCGACAGGGGGTTTGGGAGACCCAGTACTTC
TRBV5-1	.	.	TRBJ2-5	CASSFQSGETQYF	TGCGCCAGCAGCTTCCAGTCGGGAGAGACCCAGTACTTC
TRBV29-1	TRBD2	.	TRBJ2-5	CSGLARGGETQYF	TGCAGCGGCCTAGCTCGGGGGGGGGAGACCCAGTACTTC
TRBV7-9	TRBD1	few	TRBJ2-7	CASSEQGGYTYEQYF	TGTGCCAGCAGCGAACAGGGGGGATACACCTACGAGCAGTACTTC
TRBV7-2	.	.	TRBJ2-7	CASSLANWGGEVPYEQYF	TGTGCCAGCAGCTTAGCGAATTGGGGCGGCGAAGTCCCCTACGAGCAGTACTTC
TRBV6-2/TRBV6-3	TRBD1	.	TRBJ2-7	CASSNPGQPYEQYF	TGTGCCAGCAGTAACCCGGGACAGCCCTACGAGCAGTACTTC
TRBV27	.	many	TRBJ2-2	CATALFANTGELFF	TGTGCCACCGCGCTTTTCGCGAACACCGGGGAGCTGTTTTTT
TRBV14	.	few	TRBJ2-1	CASSPIRVGRADEQFF	TGTGCCAGCAGTCCCATCCGGGTCGGTAGGGCCGATGAGCAGTTCTTC
TRBV6-6	.	.	TRBJ2-7	CASVQGSSYEQYF	TGTGCCAGCGTGCAGGGCAGCTCCTACGAGCAGTACTTC
TRBV11-2	TRBD2	few	TRBJ2-5	CASSFTSGGEETQYF	TGTGCCAGCAGCTTTACAAGCGGGGGGGAGGAGACCCAGTACTTC
TRBV6-5	TRBD1	few	TRBJ2-7	CASSYSSGTGPYEQYF	TGTGCCAGCAGTTACTCATCCGGGACAGGGCCCTACGAGCAGTACTTC
TRBV20-1	.	many	TRBJ1-6	CSADTGTGIMNSPLHF	TGCAGTGCGGATACGGGGACGGGTATTATGAATTCACCCCTCCACTTT
TRBV20-1	TRBD2	few	TRBJ2-2	CSAIGGAFGELFF	TGCAGTGCTATCGGGGGGGCGTTCGGGGAGCTGTTTTTT
TRBV2	.	.	TRBJ1-2	CASTEQSRGYTF	TGTGCCAGCACCGAACAGTCTCGAGGCTACACCTTC
TRBV4-1	.	.	TRBJ2-3	CASSQEWPGTDTQYF	TGCGCCAGCAGCCAAGAATGGCCAGGAACAGATACGCAGTATTTT
TRBV12-3/TRBV12-4	.	.	TRBJ2-1	CASSLPSTDYNEQFF	TGTGCCAGCAGTTTACCATCCACTGACTACAATGAGCAGTTCTTC
TRBV29-1	.	few	TRBJ2-5	CSVSGQETQYF	TGCAGCGTTAGCGGGCAAGAGACCCAGTACTTC
TRBV7-2	.	.	TRBJ1-2	CASSRHSPGSVYGYTF	TGTGCCAGCAGCCGACATTCCCCAGGGTCGGTCTATGGCTACACCTTC
TRBV20-1	TRBD1	few	TRBJ1-1	CSARDRENTEAFF	TGCAGTGCGAGGGACAGGGAGAACACTGAAGCTTTCTTT
TRBV9	.	.	TRBJ1-2	CASSAPYALGPGKESYGYTF	TGTGCCAGCAGCGCCCCATACGCCCTCGGACCGGGGAAGGAATCCTATGGCTACACCTTC
TRBV4-1	.	.	TRBJ1-2	CASSQDLRESGYGYTF	TGCGCCAGCAGCCAAGATTTGCGGGAATCGGGCTATGGCTACACCTTC
TRBV6-5	.	.	TRBJ2-3	CASSYVRTDTQYF	TGTGCCAGCAGTTACGTTCGCACAGATACGCAGTATTTT
TRBV7-2	.	few	TRBJ1-1	CASSLAKYTEAFF	TGTGCCAGCAGCTTAGCGAAGTACACTGAAGCTTTCTTT
TRBV7-9	.	few	TRBJ2-7	CASSQTLGEPEQYF	TGTGCCAGCAGCCAAACACTAGGGGAACCGGAGCAGTACTTC
TRBV9	.	.	TRBJ2-5	CASSVGGRGEVETQYF	TGTGCCAGCAGCGTGGGTGGCCGGGGAGAGGTAGAGACCCAGTACTTC
TRBV6-5	.	few	TRBJ2-7	CASSYHGVTYEQYF	TGTGCCAGCAGTTACCATGGGGTCACCTACGAGCAGTACTTC
TRBV10-3	.	.	TRBJ1-2	CAISGDGYGGYTF	TGTGCCATCAGTGGGGATGGTTATGGCGGCTACACCTTC
TRBV4-3	TRBD1	.	TRBJ2-3	CASSPRTGGGTDTQYF	TGCGCCAGCAGCCCACGGACAGGGGGGGGCACAGATACGCAGTATTTT
TRBV7-3	.	.	TRBJ1-1	CASSFIRGTEAFF	TGTGCCAGCAGCTTTATCCGTGGGACTGAAGCTTTCTTT
TRBV12-3/TRBV12-4	.	.	TRBJ2-3	CASTPGLPGTDTQYF	TGTGCCAGCACCCCGGGACTCCCAGGGACAGATACGCAGTATTTT
TRBV18	.	.	TRBJ2-2	CASSPLRDHTGELFF	TGTGCCAGCTCACCACTCCGGGACCACACCGGGGAGCTGTTTTTT
TRBV5-5	.	many	TRBJ1-4	CASSLGLGHEKLFF	TGTGCCAGCAGCTTGGGATTGGGCCATGAAAAACTGTTTTTT
TRBV12-5	TRBD2	.	TRBJ2-1	CASGFQVGGGANEQFF	TGTGCTAGTGGTTTTCAGGTCGGCGGGGGGGCCAATGAGCAGTTCTTC
TRBV15	TRBD1	few	TRBJ1-1	CATSTTVRGLGAFF	TGTGCCACCAGCACTACCGTGAGGGGGCTCGGAGCTTTCTTT
TRBV4-2	.	.	TRBJ1-5	CASSQRPGGGQPQHF	TGTGCCAGCAGCCAACGGCCCGGCGGGGGGCAGCCCCAGCATTTT
TRBV7-2	.	.	TRBJ2-7	CASSWGGETSYEQYF	TGTGCCAGCAGCTGGGGCGGGGAAACCTCCTACGAGCAGTACTTC
TRBV12-5	.	many	TRBJ2-1	CASGLVLDEQFF	TGTGCTAGTGGTTTGGTACTCGATGAGCAGTTCTTC
TRBV14	TRBD2	.	TRBJ2-7	CASSQRGSPYEQYF	TGTGCCAGCAGCCAGCGGGGGTCCCCCTACGAGCAGTACTTC